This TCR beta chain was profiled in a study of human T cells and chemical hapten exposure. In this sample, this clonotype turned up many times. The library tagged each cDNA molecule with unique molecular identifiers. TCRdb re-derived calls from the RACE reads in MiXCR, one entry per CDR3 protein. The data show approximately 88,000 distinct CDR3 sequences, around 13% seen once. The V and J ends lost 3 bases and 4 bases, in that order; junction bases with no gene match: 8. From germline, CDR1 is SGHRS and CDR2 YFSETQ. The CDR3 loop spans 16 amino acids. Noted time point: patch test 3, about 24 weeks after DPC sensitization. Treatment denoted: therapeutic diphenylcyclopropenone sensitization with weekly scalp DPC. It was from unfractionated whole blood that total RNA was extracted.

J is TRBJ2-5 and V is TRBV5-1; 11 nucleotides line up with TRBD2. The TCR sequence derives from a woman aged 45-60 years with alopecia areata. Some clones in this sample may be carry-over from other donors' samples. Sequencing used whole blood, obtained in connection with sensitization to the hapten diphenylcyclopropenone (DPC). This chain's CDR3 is CASSSTSGRIGETQYF. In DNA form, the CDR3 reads TGCGCCAGCAGCTCCACTAGCGGGAGAATTGGAGAGACCCAGTACTTC. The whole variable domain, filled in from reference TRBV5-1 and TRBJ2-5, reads KAGVTQTPRYLIKTRGQQVTLSCSPISGHRSVSWYQQTPGQGLQFLFEYFSETQRNKGNFPGRFSGRQFSNSRSEMNVSTLELGDSALYLCASSSTSGRIGETQYFGPGTRLLVL.